One and the same sample provided the 2 T cell receptor beta chains below, sequenced in a study of blood T cell repertoires in COVID-19. Only in-frame clones appear in the TCRdb table, and some are missing; sequencing was by immunoSEQ multiplex PCR. This table holds about 28,000 clones, 88% found once. Sequencing was performed on peripheral blood. These receptor sequences come from a man aged 55 to 70 with COVID-19, enrolled during active disease.

The chain combines TRBV30 with TRBJ1-2; perhaps TRBD1 as D (6 bases). The CDR3 extends over 15 amino acids. The V and J ends lost 1 base and 7 bases respectively, with 19 bases between them. Per germline, CDR1 GTSNPN and CDR2 SVGIG (reference sequence). In nucleotides, the CDR3 is TGTGCCTGGAGTGCCCCGGGGGGGGGCGCGTTTGGCTACACCTTC. It encodes CAWSAPGGGAFGYTF.

The chain couples TRBV6-2 or TRBV6-3 to TRBJ1-5; weak D call: TRBD1 (6 bases). V was pared by 1 base and J by 0 bases, with 13 bases between. The CDR3 totals 17 residues. Germline V CDR1 and CDR2: MNHEY, SVGEGT. CDR3 region: CASSYWQGLDSNQPQHF. Written as DNA, the CDR3 is TGTGCCAGCAGTTACTGGCAGGGGTTAGATAGCAATCAGCCCCAGCATTTT.